The 27 T cell receptor beta chains below were found in one sample sequenced in a study of cytomegalovirus exposure and HLA in healthy donors. Some clones are missing from TCRdb's copy, which holds only in-frame ones; the method was immunoSEQ multiplex PCR. The sample has more than 45,000 clones; 75% to 90% are singletons. Material: PBMCs. The receptors derive from a woman aged 18-29 years in good health and CMV-seronegative.

J is TRBJ1-2 and V is TRBV6-1, with D possibly TRBD1 on 5 matching bases. The CDR3 runs to 15 residues. The germline CDR1 and CDR2 sequences are MNHNS and SASEGT. Trimming removed 7 bases at V and 5 bases at J, with 20 bases between. DNA of the CDR3: TGTGCCAGCATAAAGTCCCGCGGGACCCCGTATGGCTACACCTTC. This translates into CASIKSRGTPYGYTF.

The rearrangement uses TRBV5-6 and TRBJ2-1; TRBD1 agrees at 8 bases. The J segment lost 9 bases and the V segment lost 4 bases, leaving 12 bases of the junction unmatched. The germline CDR1 and CDR2 sequences are SGHDT and YYEEEE. This CDR3 has 15 amino acids. The CDR3 reads CASSAALNRGVEQFF. CDR3 sequence (DNA): TGTGCCAGCAGCGCGGCTCTCAACAGGGGGGTTGAGCAGTTCTTC.

CDR3 DNA sequence: TGTGCCACCAGCAGAGGGACGGGAGTTTCTAATGAGCAGTTCTTC. The encoded protein is CATSRGTGVSNEQFF. The J gene is TRBJ2-1, the V gene TRBV15; weak D call: TRBD2 (6 bases). The CDR3 is made up of 15 amino acids. CDR1 and CDR2 from the germline V gene are LNHNV and YYDKDF (reference sequence). Trimming took 1 base from V and 7 from J, leaving 14 bases between them.

The V gene is TRBV19, the J gene TRBJ1-4; 8 nucleotides line up with TRBD1. J gave up 7 bases and V 6 bases, and 4 bases lay outside the gene matches. The CDR3 has 13 residues. CDR1 and CDR2 from the germline V gene are LNHDA and SQIVND (reference sequence). The CDR3 DNA reads TGTGCCAGTAGGGGACAGGTATTTGAAAAACTGTTTTTT. Protein product: CASRGQVFEKLFF.

The chain employs TRBV7-2 and TRBJ2-3, with D hard to call. V lost 4 bases and J lost 1, with 6 bases in between. Germline assignment: CDR1 SGHTA and CDR2 FQGNSA. The CDR3 sequence is 13 residues long. CDR3 amino acids: CASSSVGTDTQYF. CDR3 nucleotide sequence: TGTGCCAGCAGCTCGGTGGGCACAGATACGCAGTATTTT.

The chain links TRBV5-1 to TRBJ1-2; possibly TRBD1 for D (6 bases). The V end was cut by 0 bases, the J end by 4 bases, with 10 bases between. Germline CDR1 reads SGHRS; CDR2 reads YFSETQ. This CDR3 comprises 14 residues. This CDR3 reads CASSLDGGAYGYTF. The CDR3 DNA sequence: TGCGCCAGCAGCTTGGATGGGGGGGCCTATGGCTACACCTTC.

CDR3 bases: TGTGCCAGCAGTGACCAGGGCCTCTCCTACAATGAGCAGTTCTTC. It specifies CASSDQGLSYNEQFF. This chain joins TRBV25-1 and TRBJ2-1; tentative D call: TRBD1 (5 bases). The CDR3 extends over 15 amino acids. From germline, CDR1 is MGHDK and CDR2 SYGVNS. V was clipped by 3 bases and J by 0 bases, with 9 bases between them. Full variable domain (remainder filled in from reference TRBV25-1 and TRBJ2-1): EADIYQTPRYLVIGTGKKITLECSQTMGHDKMYWYQQDPGMELHLIHYSYGVNSTEKGDLSSESTVSRIRTEHFPLTLESARPSHTSQYLCASSDQGLSYNEQFFGPGTRLTVL.

V usage is TRBV4-3 and J usage is TRBJ1-3; no definite D call. The V end was cut by 5 bases, the J end by 1 base, with 6 bases between. CDR1 is LGHNA and CDR2 is YSLEER in the germline V gene. The CDR3 is 13 amino acids. The CDR3 protein is CASSLESGNTIYF. The CDR3 nucleotides read TGCGCCAGCAGCTTAGAATCTGGAAACACCATATATTTT.

The chain joins TRBV18 to TRBJ1-4; TRBD1 aligns across 9 bases. The CDR3 totals 17 residues. The V segment lost 6 bases and the J segment 7 bases; nucleotides outside the gene matches: 15. CDR1 and CDR2 (germline): KGHSH, LQKENI. DNA for the CDR3: TGTGCCAGCTCCCTAAGTTGGACAGGGGATACTGGTGAAAAACTGTTTTTT. It translates to CASSLSWTGDTGEKLFF.

The rearrangement uses TRBV6-7 and TRBJ2-2; 11 bases map to TRBD2. TRBV6-7 is an ORF, with its function uncertain. Trimming cost V 5 bases and J 5 bases; bases outside gene matches: 16. The CDR3 extends over 19 amino acids. CDR3 in amino acids: CASSPTGTSGSKGTGELFF. The CDR3 region has the DNA TGTGCCAGCAGTCCGACAGGGACTAGCGGATCCAAGGGTACCGGGGAGCTGTTTTTT.

The chain employs TRBV6-5 and TRBJ2-1; TRBD2 aligns across 12 bases. V lost 4 bases and J lost 6; bases outside the gene matches: 1. In germline, CDR1 is MNHEY, CDR2 SVGAGI. This CDR3 spans 14 amino acids. The CDR3 region has the DNA TGTGCCAGCAGTTCGGGACTAGCGGGCAATGAGCAGTTCTTC. As protein: CASSSGLAGNEQFF.

This clone has more than one count but fewer than ten. The chain carries TRBV9 and TRBJ2-3; the D is unclear. The CDR3 has 14 amino acids. Trimming removed 2 bases from V and 2 bases from J, with 9 bases in between. Germline V CDR1 and CDR2: SGDLS, YYNGEE. The CDR3 protein is CASSVGSITDTQYF. CDR3 coding DNA: TGTGCCAGCAGCGTCGGTTCAATCACAGATACGCAGTATTTT.

The chain employs TRBV7-5 and TRBJ2-4; TRBD2, the D gene given by the table, was not confirmed from the DNA. TRBV7-5 is a pseudogene segment. This CDR3 comprises 18 residues. The CDR3 loop reads CARSLAREGSMAKNIQYF. The CDR3 DNA reads TGTGCCAGAAGCTTAGCGCGGGAGGGCTCGATGGCCAAAAACATTCAGTACTTC.

With regard to this clone: Other DNA sequences in the same sample also yield this CDR3. V gene TRBV30 combines with J gene TRBJ1-2; D not resolved. V dropped 3 bases and J dropped 2 bases, with 4 bases sitting between them. Germline loops: CDR1 GTSNPN, CDR2 SVGIG (reference sequence). The CDR3 extends over 11 amino acids. The CDR3 nucleotides read TGTGCCTGGAGCTTGAACTATGGCTACACCTTC. Translation: CAWSLNYGYTF.

The chain is built from TRBV7-6 and TRBJ2-5, with a tentative D call TRBD1 (6 bases). The germline V gene has CDR1 SGHVS and CDR2 FNYEAQ. V was cut by 6 bases and J by 4 bases, with 15 bases left in between. The CDR3 is 14 amino acids. The CDR3 region has the DNA TGTGCCAGCAGGGCTACAGGGTCTCGAGAGACCCAGTACTTC. Translation gives CASRATGSRETQYF.

The rearrangement joins TRBV2 to TRBJ1-6, with D unresolved. V gave up 5 bases and J gave up 3 bases, with 5 bases separating them. This CDR3 has 13 residues. Germline lookup yields CDR1 SNHLY and CDR2 FYNNEI. This CDR3 reads CASSRDYNSPLHF. The CDR3 DNA follows: TGTGCCAGCAGTCGGGACTATAATTCACCCCTCCACTTT. Combining the CDR3 with reference TRBV2 and TRBJ1-6 gives the whole variable domain EPEVTQTPSHQVTQMGQEVILRCVPISNHLYFYWYRQILGQKVEFLVSFYNNEISEKSEIFDDQFSVERPDGSNFTLKIRSTKLEDSAMYFCASSRDYNSPLHFGNGTRLTVT.

The chain couples TRBV12-5 to TRBJ2-1; TRBD2 matches 7 bases. V dropped 4 bases and J dropped 2; count of bases not matched to a gene: 2. This CDR3 spans 14 amino acids. Germline V gene sequence: CDR1 LGHNT, CDR2 FRNRAP. The CDR3 sequence is CASGSAGAYNEQFF. In nucleotides, the CDR3 is TGTGCTAGTGGTTCCGCGGGGGCCTACAATGAGCAGTTCTTC.

V gene TRBV15 combines with J gene TRBJ2-7; a weak D match, TRBD1 (5 bases). Trimming removed 4 bases at V and 1 base at J, with 14 bases between. The CDR3 consists of 15 residues. Germline CDR1 and CDR2: LNHNV and YYDKDF (reference sequence). As DNA, the CDR3 is TGTGCCACCAGCATCCGCCGGACAAAATCCTACGAGCAGTACTTC. Amino acids: CATSIRRTKSYEQYF.

This clone was observed once. The chain is built from TRBV10-2 and TRBJ2-7, with D possibly matching TRBD1 (5 bases). CDR1 is WSHSY and CDR2 is SAAADI in the germline V gene. Trimming left V 2 bases short and J 4 bases short, with 6 bases between. The CDR3 has 12 residues. The CDR3 coding sequence is TGCGCCAGCAGTGAGCCAGGGTACGAGCAGTACTTC. It codes for CASSEPGYEQYF.

This clone appeared a single time. This chain joins TRBV2 and TRBJ2-5; 7 bases line up with TRBD1. Germline assignment: CDR1 SNHLY and CDR2 FYNNEI. The CDR3 is made up of 15 amino acids. The junction had 11 bases not matched to a gene; V was cut back by 6 bases and J by 4 bases. CDR3 sequence: CASSPSKTGIETQYF. The CDR3, as DNA: TGTGCCAGCAGCCCAAGTAAGACAGGGATAGAGACCCAGTACTTC.

V is TRBV27 and J is TRBJ1-5; possible D gene TRBD1, 6 bases. The germline CDR1 and CDR2 sequences are MNHEY and SMNVEV (reference sequence). V lost 4 bases, J lost 3 bases, and 7 bases lay in between. CDR3 length: 13 amino acids. CDR3 residues: CASSWTVNQPQHF. The DNA of the CDR3 is TGTGCCAGCAGTTGGACAGTCAATCAGCCCCAGCATTTT.

This clone occurred a few times. V and J are TRBV25-1 and TRBJ1-6; 8 bases are shared with TRBD1. V lost 6 bases to trimming and J lost 9 bases; unmatched junction nucleotides: 4. CDR1 and CDR2 (germline): MGHDK, SYGVNS. The CDR3 spans 13 residues. The DNA for the CDR3 is TGTGCCAGCAGGGACAGGGATAGTTCACCCCTCCACTTT. Protein sequence: CASRDRDSSPLHF. Based on the CDR3 plus reference TRBV25-1 and TRBJ1-6, the full variable domain is EADIYQTPRYLVIGTGKKITLECSQTMGHDKMYWYQQDPGMELHLIHYSYGVNSTEKGDLSSESTVSRIRTEHFPLTLESARPSHTSQYLCASRDRDSSPLHFGNGTRLTVT.

The chain has TRBV5-4 and TRBJ1-2, with TRBD1 identical over 8 bases. The CDR3 is made up of 13 amino acids. The V and J ends lost 5 bases and 4 bases, in that order; junction bases with no gene match: 4. The germline gives CDR1 SGHNT, CDR2 YYREEE (reference sequence). The CDR3 reads CASRPGTGYGYTF. In nucleotides, the CDR3 is TGTGCCAGCAGGCCCGGGACAGGCTATGGCTACACCTTC. The whole variable domain, remainder taken from reference TRBV5-4 and TRBJ1-2, is ETGVTQSPTHLIKTRGQQVTLRCSSQSGHNTVSWYQQALGQGPQFIFQYYREEENGRGNFPPRFSGLQFPNYSSELNVNALELDDSALYLCASRPGTGYGYTFGSGTRLTVV.

The chain links TRBV6-6 to TRBJ1-1; possibly TRBD1 for D (5 bases). Germline V gene lookup returns CDR1 MNHNY and CDR2 SVGAGI (reference sequence). This CDR3 contains 12 residues. V lost 2 bases, J lost 8 bases, and 9 bases lay in between. CDR3 nucleotide sequence: TGTGCCAGCAGTTACGGCGGGGGAGAAGCTTTCTTT. Residues: CASSYGGGEAFF.

This clone was observed a single time. This chain uses TRBV5-1 with TRBJ2-2; TRBD1 matches at 8 bases. Germline V gene data show CDR1 as SGHRS and CDR2 as YFSETQ. The CDR3 runs to 15 residues. V lost 1 base to trimming and J lost 4 bases; unmatched junction nucleotides: 3. This CDR3 reads CASSLTGGVTGELFF. CDR3 coding DNA: TGCGCCAGCAGCTTGACAGGGGGAGTCACCGGGGAGCTGTTTTTT.

The rearrangement joins TRBV6-1 to TRBJ2-7; D perhaps matches TRBD2 (6 bases). The V gene lost 4 bases and the J gene lost 12 bases, with 10 bases spanning the gap. This CDR3 has 10 residues. In germline, CDR1 is MNHNS, CDR2 SASEGT. The CDR3 sequence is CASSAGGMYF. CDR3 sequence (DNA): TGTGCCAGCAGTGCCGGGGGAATGTACTTC.

The chain carries TRBV10-1 and TRBJ2-2, with D possibly matching TRBD1 (6 bases). V was shortened by 2 bases and J by 1 base, with 29 bases between the two germline ends. The CDR3 has 22 residues. CDR1 and CDR2 from the germline V gene are WNHNN and SYGVQD (reference sequence). The CDR3 DNA reads TGCGCCAGCAGTGAGACAGGGACCTCGGAAGGTCGGAACGGAATGAACACCGGGGAGCTGTTTTTT. Amino acids: CASSETGTSEGRNGMNTGELFF.